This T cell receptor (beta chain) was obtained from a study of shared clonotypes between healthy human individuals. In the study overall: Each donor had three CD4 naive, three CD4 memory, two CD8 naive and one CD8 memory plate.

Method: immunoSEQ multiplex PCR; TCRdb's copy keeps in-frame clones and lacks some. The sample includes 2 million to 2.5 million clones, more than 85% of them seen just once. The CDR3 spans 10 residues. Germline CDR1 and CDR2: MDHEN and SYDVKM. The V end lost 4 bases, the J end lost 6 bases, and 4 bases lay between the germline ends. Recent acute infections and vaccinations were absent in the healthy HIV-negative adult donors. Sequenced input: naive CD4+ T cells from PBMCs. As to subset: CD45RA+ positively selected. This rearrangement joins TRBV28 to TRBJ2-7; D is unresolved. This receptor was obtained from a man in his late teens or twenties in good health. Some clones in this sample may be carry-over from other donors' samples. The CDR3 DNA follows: TGTGCCAGCAGTTGGAGCGAGCAGTACTTC. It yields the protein CASSWSEQYF.